Listed below are T cell receptor beta chains from one sample, sequenced in a study of cytomegalovirus exposure and HLA in healthy donors. Repertoires were generated with immunoSEQ multiplex PCR, while TCRdb's copy carries only in-frame clones and drops some. Among approximately 140,000 clones, roughly 80% were seen once, and the ten largest hold approximately 2.9%. The sample was PBMCs. All receptors derive from a man aged 40-50 years in good health and CMV-seropositive. The CDR3 runs from the conserved cysteine through the conserved F or W. Fields, in order: D gene, J gene, clone size, V gene, CDR3 protein, CDR3 DNA. The D gene is left open where the match is weak. Some rows have no size entry. The others give once, few or many, or a class for an expanded clone.

d_call: -; j_call: TRBJ2-7; clone_size: -; v_call: TRBV7-2; cdr3_aa: CASSLAGSYEQYF; cdr3_nt: TGTGCCAGCAGCTTGGCAGGCTCCTACGAGCAGTACTTC
d_call: -; j_call: TRBJ1-5; clone_size: -; v_call: TRBV5-1; cdr3_aa: CASTLDGNQPQHF; cdr3_nt: TGCGCCAGCACCCTAGATGGGAATCAGCCCCAGCATTTT
d_call: -; j_call: TRBJ1-5; clone_size: -; v_call: TRBV27; cdr3_aa: CASSGGAAVYSNQPQHF; cdr3_nt: TGTGCCAGCAGTGGGGGGGCTGCTGTGTATAGCAATCAGCCCCAGCATTTT
d_call: TRBD1; j_call: TRBJ1-2; clone_size: -; v_call: TRBV6-1; cdr3_aa: CASSAGTGTYGYTF; cdr3_nt: TGTGCCAGCAGTGCAGGGACAGGGACCTATGGCTACACCTTC
d_call: -; j_call: TRBJ1-1; clone_size: -; v_call: TRBV7-9; cdr3_aa: CSSSLDENAEAFF; cdr3_nt: TGTTCCAGCAGCTTAGACGAGAACGCCGAAGCTTTCTTT
d_call: -; j_call: TRBJ2-2; clone_size: -; v_call: TRBV29-1; cdr3_aa: CSVGPNANTGELFF; cdr3_nt: TGCAGCGTCGGTCCAAACGCGAACACCGGGGAGCTGTTTTTT
d_call: TRBD1; j_call: TRBJ1-5; clone_size: -; v_call: TRBV18; cdr3_aa: CASSPSGQGYQPQHF; cdr3_nt: TGTGCCAGCTCACCATCAGGACAGGGGTATCAGCCCCAGCATTTT
d_call: TRBD2; j_call: TRBJ2-1; clone_size: -; v_call: TRBV7-2; cdr3_aa: CASSLAAGLYNEQFF; cdr3_nt: TGTGCCAGCAGCTTAGCAGCGGGGCTCTACAATGAGCAGTTCTTC
d_call: TRBD1; j_call: TRBJ1-3; clone_size: -; v_call: TRBV10-3; cdr3_aa: CAISERQGVILSGNTIYF; cdr3_nt: TGTGCCATCAGTGAACGACAGGGGGTGATCCTCTCTGGAAACACCATATATTTT
d_call: -; j_call: TRBJ2-2; clone_size: -; v_call: TRBV6-5; cdr3_aa: CASSYERNTGELFF; cdr3_nt: TGTGCCAGCAGTTACGAGCGCAACACCGGGGAGCTGTTTTTT
d_call: -; j_call: TRBJ1-5; clone_size: -; v_call: TRBV27; cdr3_aa: CASSSGNQPQHF; cdr3_nt: TGTGCCAGCAGTTCCGGCAATCAGCCCCAGCATTTT
d_call: TRBD1; j_call: TRBJ1-1; clone_size: -; v_call: TRBV25-1; cdr3_aa: CASTASDRGNTEAFF; cdr3_nt: TGTGCCAGCACCGCCTCGGACAGGGGGAACACTGAAGCTTTCTTT
d_call: TRBD2; j_call: TRBJ2-7; clone_size: -; v_call: TRBV6-5; cdr3_aa: CASSYGTSGSYEQYF; cdr3_nt: TGTGCCAGCAGTTACGGTACTAGCGGCTCCTACGAGCAGTACTTC
d_call: -; j_call: TRBJ2-1; clone_size: few; v_call: TRBV7-2; cdr3_aa: CASSRQASEQFF; cdr3_nt: TGTGCCAGCAGCCGTCAAGCAAGTGAGCAGTTCTTC
d_call: -; j_call: TRBJ1-2; clone_size: -; v_call: TRBV18; cdr3_aa: CASSPSFGETLYGYTF; cdr3_nt: TGTGCCAGCTCACCAAGCTTTGGAGAAACTCTCTATGGCTACACCTTC
d_call: TRBD1; j_call: TRBJ2-7; clone_size: -; v_call: TRBV19; cdr3_aa: CASSTGTGSYEQYF; cdr3_nt: TGTGCCAGTAGTACCGGGACAGGCTCCTACGAGCAGTACTTC
d_call: -; j_call: TRBJ2-1; clone_size: -; v_call: TRBV6-5; cdr3_aa: CASSYQVESSYNEQFF; cdr3_nt: TGTGCCAGCAGTTACCAGGTGGAAAGCTCCTACAATGAGCAGTTCTTC
d_call: TRBD1; j_call: TRBJ1-1; clone_size: -; v_call: TRBV7-9; cdr3_aa: CSSSLGQGSWENTEAFF; cdr3_nt: TGTTCCAGCAGCTTAGGACAGGGTTCCTGGGAGAACACTGAAGCTTTCTTT
d_call: TRBD2; j_call: TRBJ2-7; clone_size: -; v_call: TRBV13; cdr3_aa: CASSMGLASGEQYF; cdr3_nt: TGTGCCAGCAGCATGGGACTAGCATCGGGTGAGCAGTACTTC
d_call: -; j_call: TRBJ2-3; clone_size: -; v_call: TRBV2; cdr3_aa: CASSHSTDTQYF; cdr3_nt: TGTGCCAGCAGCCATAGCACAGATACGCAGTATTTT
d_call: TRBD2; j_call: TRBJ2-7; clone_size: -; v_call: TRBV6-1; cdr3_aa: CASSELAGSSYEQYF; cdr3_nt: TGTGCCAGCAGTGAGTTAGCGGGCAGCTCCTACGAGCAGTACTTC
d_call: TRBD2; j_call: TRBJ2-7; clone_size: -; v_call: TRBV5-6; cdr3_aa: CASSLILAGGSYEQYF; cdr3_nt: TGTGCCAGCAGCTTGATACTAGCGGGGGGCTCCTACGAGCAGTACTTC
d_call: -; j_call: TRBJ2-2; clone_size: -; v_call: TRBV9; cdr3_aa: CASSAGWVANTGELFF; cdr3_nt: TGTGCCAGCAGCGCCGGGTGGGTAGCGAACACCGGGGAGCTGTTTTTT
d_call: -; j_call: TRBJ2-1; clone_size: -; v_call: TRBV6-1; cdr3_aa: CASSEAGRAVSDNEQFF; cdr3_nt: TGTGCCAGCAGTGAAGCGGGCAGGGCGGTGTCGGACAATGAGCAGTTCTTC
d_call: TRBD1; j_call: TRBJ1-2; clone_size: -; v_call: TRBV6-5; cdr3_aa: CASSTDRVYGYTF; cdr3_nt: TGTGCCAGCAGCACGGACAGGGTCTATGGCTACACCTTC
d_call: -; j_call: TRBJ1-1; clone_size: few; v_call: TRBV2; cdr3_aa: CATHLAGNTEAFF; cdr3_nt: TGTGCCACGCACTTGGCGGGGAACACTGAAGCTTTCTTT
d_call: -; j_call: TRBJ2-7; clone_size: -; v_call: TRBV6-5; cdr3_aa: CASSYLRADYEQYF; cdr3_nt: TGTGCCAGCAGTTATTTGAGGGCTGACTACGAGCAGTACTTC
d_call: -; j_call: TRBJ2-7; clone_size: -; v_call: TRBV29-1; cdr3_aa: CSVELGQMSYEQYF; cdr3_nt: TGCAGCGTTGAGTTAGGACAGATGAGCTACGAGCAGTACTTC
d_call: -; j_call: TRBJ1-3; clone_size: few; v_call: TRBV28; cdr3_aa: CASSPPTGRTGNTIYF; cdr3_nt: TGTGCCAGCAGTCCGCCGACAGGACGGACTGGAAACACCATATATTTT
d_call: TRBD1; j_call: TRBJ2-7; clone_size: -; v_call: TRBV28; cdr3_aa: CASRNRDRAYEQYF; cdr3_nt: TGTGCCAGCAGAAACCGGGACAGGGCCTACGAGCAGTACTTC
d_call: -; j_call: TRBJ1-2; clone_size: -; v_call: TRBV6-6; cdr3_aa: CASSYLDTNYGYTF; cdr3_nt: TGTGCCAGCAGTTATTTGGACACTAACTATGGCTACACCTTC
d_call: TRBD2; j_call: TRBJ2-1; clone_size: -; v_call: TRBV6-5; cdr3_aa: CASSYKLAGGEQFF; cdr3_nt: TGTGCCAGCAGTTACAAATTAGCGGGGGGTGAGCAGTTCTTC
d_call: -; j_call: TRBJ1-5; clone_size: -; v_call: TRBV7-6; cdr3_aa: CASSLRGNQPQHF; cdr3_nt: TGTGCCAGCAGCTTAAGGGGGAATCAGCCCCAGCATTTT
d_call: -; j_call: TRBJ2-1; clone_size: -; v_call: TRBV30; cdr3_aa: CAWGERGLATNEQFF; cdr3_nt: TGTGCCTGGGGGGAGAGAGGGCTAGCGACCAATGAGCAGTTCTTC
d_call: -; j_call: TRBJ2-3; clone_size: -; v_call: TRBV7-2; cdr3_aa: CASSLGLGGTDTQYF; cdr3_nt: TGTGCCAGCAGCTTAGGACTAGGAGGCACAGATACGCAGTATTTT
d_call: TRBD2; j_call: TRBJ2-3; clone_size: -; v_call: TRBV18; cdr3_aa: CASSPSPGRSTDTQYF; cdr3_nt: TGTGCCAGCTCTCCCTCTCCCGGGAGGAGCACAGATACGCAGTATTTT
d_call: TRBD2; j_call: TRBJ2-1; clone_size: few; v_call: TRBV5-1; cdr3_aa: CASSLLTSENEQFF; cdr3_nt: TGCGCCAGCAGCCTCCTGACTAGCGAGAATGAGCAGTTCTTC
d_call: -; j_call: TRBJ2-1; clone_size: -; v_call: TRBV13; cdr3_aa: CASSDEGRDNEQFF; cdr3_nt: TGTGCCAGCAGTGACGAGGGCCGAGACAATGAGCAGTTCTTC
d_call: TRBD1; j_call: TRBJ2-3; clone_size: -; v_call: TRBV9; cdr3_aa: CASSPEVRGRTDTQYF; cdr3_nt: TGTGCCAGCAGCCCAGAGGTGAGGGGGCGCACAGATACGCAGTATTTT
d_call: -; j_call: TRBJ1-2; clone_size: few; v_call: TRBV11-3; cdr3_aa: CASSLDPGTLYGYTF; cdr3_nt: TGTGCCAGCAGCTTAGATCCGGGGACTCTCTATGGCTACACCTTC
d_call: -; j_call: TRBJ2-6; clone_size: -; v_call: TRBV7-9; cdr3_aa: CASSPGLLSGANVLTF; cdr3_nt: TGTGCCAGCAGCCCAGGACTGCTCTCTGGGGCCAACGTCCTGACTTTC
d_call: -; j_call: TRBJ1-3; clone_size: few; v_call: TRBV18; cdr3_aa: CASSAVFSGNTIYF; cdr3_nt: TGTGCCAGCTCAGCAGTGTTCTCTGGAAACACCATATATTTT
d_call: -; j_call: TRBJ2-7; clone_size: -; v_call: TRBV18; cdr3_aa: CASSPGRTGAYEQYF; cdr3_nt: TGTGCCAGCTCACCAGGAAGGACGGGAGCCTACGAGCAGTACTTC
d_call: TRBD2; j_call: TRBJ2-7; clone_size: once; v_call: TRBV6-5; cdr3_aa: CASSSPVLAGYQEQYF; cdr3_nt: TGTGCCAGCAGTTCGCCAGTACTAGCGGGATATCAAGAGCAGTACTTC
d_call: TRBD2; j_call: TRBJ2-1; clone_size: -; v_call: TRBV5-4; cdr3_aa: CASSRGVLASYNEQFF; cdr3_nt: TGTGCCAGCAGCCGGGGGGTGCTAGCGTCCTACAATGAGCAGTTCTTC
d_call: -; j_call: TRBJ2-3; clone_size: -; v_call: TRBV18; cdr3_aa: CASSPPGLGTDTQYF; cdr3_nt: TGTGCCAGCTCACCACCGGGGCTAGGCACAGATACGCAGTATTTT
d_call: -; j_call: TRBJ2-1; clone_size: -; v_call: TRBV5-4; cdr3_aa: CASSSSSISFRANEQFF; cdr3_nt: TGTGCCAGCAGCTCATCCTCGATTAGCTTCAGAGCCAATGAGCAGTTCTTC
d_call: TRBD1; j_call: TRBJ1-2; clone_size: -; v_call: TRBV7-9; cdr3_aa: CASSSPRGPRDKVNGYTF; cdr3_nt: TGTGCCAGCAGCTCCCCAAGGGGGCCAAGGGACAAAGTTAATGGCTACACCTTC
d_call: TRBD1; j_call: TRBJ2-7; clone_size: -; v_call: TRBV6-1; cdr3_aa: CAIRQGTFYEQYF; cdr3_nt: TGTGCCATACGACAGGGTACTTTCTACGAGCAGTACTTC
d_call: TRBD2; j_call: TRBJ2-7; clone_size: -; v_call: TRBV9; cdr3_aa: CASSAETGGYEQYF; cdr3_nt: TGTGCCAGCAGCGCCGAGACGGGGGGCTACGAGCAGTACTTC
d_call: TRBD1; j_call: TRBJ1-5; clone_size: -; v_call: TRBV6-6; cdr3_aa: CASRMGQGNQPQHF; cdr3_nt: TGTGCCAGCAGGATGGGACAGGGCAATCAGCCCCAGCATTTT
d_call: -; j_call: TRBJ2-7; clone_size: few; v_call: TRBV6-5; cdr3_aa: CASSYGATGTYEQYF; cdr3_nt: TGTGCCAGCAGTTACGGCGCGACAGGAACCTACGAGCAGTACTTC